The clone carrying this T cell receptor (delta chain) turned up a few times. TCRdb re-called the RT-PCR reads through CATT. The sample records 5,000 to 7,500 delta-chain clones, roughly 25% being singletons. The record originates from a study of gamma-delta T cells after stem cell transplantation. CDR3 length equals 17 residues. Trimming stripped 5 bases from V and 0 bases from J, with 21 bases between. Germline CDR1 and CDR2: GEAIGNYY and EKD. The genes are TRDV2 and TRDJ1; D is ambiguous. Input material: gamma-delta T cells. The clonotype comes from a human donor. It is not recorded whose cells these are; they may come from a transplant donor. The CDR3 region is CACAPVQRSGDTDKLIF. The CDR3 DNA sequence: TGTGCCTGTGCCCCAGTGCAGAGATCGGGCGACACCGATAAACTCATCTTT.